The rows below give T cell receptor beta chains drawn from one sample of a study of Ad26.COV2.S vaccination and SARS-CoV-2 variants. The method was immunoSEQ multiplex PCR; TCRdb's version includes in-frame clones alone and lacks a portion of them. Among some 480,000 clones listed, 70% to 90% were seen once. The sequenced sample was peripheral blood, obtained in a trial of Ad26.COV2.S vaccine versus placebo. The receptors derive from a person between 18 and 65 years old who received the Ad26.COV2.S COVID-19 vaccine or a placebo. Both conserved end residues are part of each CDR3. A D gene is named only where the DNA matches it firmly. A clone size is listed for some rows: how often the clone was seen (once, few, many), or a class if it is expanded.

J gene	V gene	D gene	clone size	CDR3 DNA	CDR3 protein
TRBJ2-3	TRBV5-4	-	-	TGTGCCAGCAGCCCGCAAGGACTCACCGCTAGCACAGATACGCAGTATTTT	CASSPQGLTASTDTQYF
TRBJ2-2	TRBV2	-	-	TGTGCCAGCAGTGTGGCCCGGGGCACCGGGGAGCTGTTTTTT	CASSVARGTGELFF
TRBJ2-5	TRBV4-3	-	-	TGCGCCAGCAGCCAAGATAGGGGTTTCGGAGAGACCCAGTACTTC	CASSQDRGFGETQYF
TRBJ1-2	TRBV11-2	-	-	TGTGCCAGCAGCCCGGAGGGGGGGTTCTATGGCTACACCTTC	CASSPEGGFYGYTF
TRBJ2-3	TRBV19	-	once	TGTGCCAGTAGTATACCGTTTGACGGGAGAAGCACAGATACGCAGTATTTT	CASSIPFDGRSTDTQYF
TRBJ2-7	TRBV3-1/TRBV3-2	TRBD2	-	TGTGCCAGCAGCCCCTACCCCCTACTAGCGGGCGATCGTAGCTCCTACGAGCAGTACTTC	CASSPYPLLAGDRSSYEQYF
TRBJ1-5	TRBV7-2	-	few	TGTGCCAGCAGCTGGGGGAAGGGGCCCGATCAGCCCCAGCATTTT	CASSWGKGPDQPQHF
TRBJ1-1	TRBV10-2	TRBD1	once	TGCGCCAGCCTTTTGGGACAGGGGTCCACTGAAGCTTTCTTT	CASLLGQGSTEAFF
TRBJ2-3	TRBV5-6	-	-	TGTGCCAGCAGCTTGGGTTTGGGCACAGATACGCAGTATTTT	CASSLGLGTDTQYF
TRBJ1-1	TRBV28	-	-	TGTGCCAGCACCCCTCAGGGGTACCCTCGTCAGAAAGCTTTCTTT	CASTPQGYPRQKAFF
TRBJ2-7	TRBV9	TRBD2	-	TGTGCCAGCAGCGTAGAGCCAAGGACTAGCGGGAGGTGGTATACGTGGGAGCAGTACTTC	CASSVEPRTSGRWYTWEQYF
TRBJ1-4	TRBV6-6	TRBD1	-	TGTGCCAGCAGCCCGGGACAGGTCGACCCCTCCGGACCTGCAACTAATGAAAAACTGTTTTTT	CASSPGQVDPSGPATNEKLFF
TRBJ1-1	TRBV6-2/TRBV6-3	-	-	TGTGCCAGCAGTTACTTGTCTGAAGCTTTCTTT	CASSYLSEAFF
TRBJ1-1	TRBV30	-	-	TGTGCCTGGAGTGGATTGACAGAGAACACTGAAGCTTTCTTT	CAWSGLTENTEAFF